A single count supports the clone carrying this TCR beta chain. Its antigen is unidentified. This entry belongs to a study of cytomegalovirus exposure and HLA in healthy donors. PCR employed 60 Vbeta and 13 Jbeta primers. Produced via immunoSEQ multiplex PCR; TCRdb's table is partial and in-frame only. The table records around 170,000 clones, around three quarters of them present only once. Study-wide points: V- and J-gene trimming of TCR beta was linked (in a later analysis) to a missense DCLRE1C variant. DRB1 had the most TCR associations and HLA-C the fewest, a later analysis found, with rates varying by HLA locus.

The CDR3 contains 15 residues. Deletions cut 2 bases from V and 0 bases from J, with 9 bases between. Germline V CDR1 and CDR2: SGHRS, YFSETQ. The clonotype originates from a young woman in good health and CMV-seropositive. Sequencing was done on a sample of PBMCs. This rearrangement joins TRBV5-1 to TRBJ2-1; a possible D gene is TRBD1 (5 bases). CDR3 in amino acids: CASSFDSSSYNEQFF. The CDR3 bases are TGCGCCAGCAGCTTCGACAGTAGCTCCTACAATGAGCAGTTCTTC.